The 12 T cell receptor beta chains in this list originate from one sample, sequenced in a study of read filtering for tumor transcriptome and immune sequencing. The library was built from 400 ng RNA with molecular barcoded adaptors for alpha/delta and beta/gamma chains. TCRdb itself ran the reads through MiXCR, one entry per CDR3 protein. In the table there are over 50,000 distinct CDR3 sequences, about a fifth of which are singletons. Material: a population of CD138-negative cells sorted from bone marrow. The receptors here all came from a donor over 35 with multiple myeloma.

The V call is TRBV24-1, the J call TRBJ2-2; tentatively, D is TRBD1 (5 bases). Germline V gene lookup returns CDR1 KGHDR and CDR2 SFDVKD. The V and J ends lost 10 bases and 0 bases respectively, with 14 bases between them. CDR3 length equals 15 residues. CDR3 sequence reads: CATSKDTANTGELFF. The CDR3, as DNA: TGTGCCACTAGCAAGGACACCGCGAACACCGGGGAGCTGTTTTTT.

This clonotype has a count of ten or more. This chain joins TRBV10-3 and TRBJ2-5; D might be TRBD1 (7 bases). Germline CDR1 reads ENHRY; CDR2 reads SYGVKD. Trimming took 10 bases from V and 4 from J, leaving 19 bases between them. The CDR3 consists of 14 residues. The CDR3 DNA follows: TGTGCCACCAAGGCAGGGGGGTCAGGAGAGACCCAGTACTTC. This translates into CATKAGGSGETQYF.

The genes are TRBV9 and TRBJ2-1, with 8 positions matching TRBD2. Trimming took 3 bases from V and 9 from J; bases not matched to a gene: 17. The CDR3 runs 17 residues. CDR1 and CDR2 from the germline V gene are SGDLS and YYNGEE. CDR3 nucleotides: TGTGCCAGCAGCGCATTGTCCCTAGCGGGCGTTCTGGGTGAGCAGTTCTTC. Its protein is CASSALSLAGVLGEQFF.

J is TRBJ2-3 and V is TRBV19, with D perhaps matching TRBD2 (7 bases). Germline V gene sequence: CDR1 LNHDA, CDR2 SQIVND (reference sequence). The CDR3 runs 17 residues. V was trimmed by 11 bases and J by 1 base, leaving 25 bases between them. This chain's CDR3 is CASKGGLSGGRTDTQYF. CDR3 nucleotide sequence: TGTGCCTCAAAAGGAGGTCTTTCGGGGGGCCGCACAGATACGCAGTATTTT.

This clonotype has more than one count but fewer than ten. The chain couples TRBV11-3 to TRBJ2-7, with 7 positions matching TRBD1. J was trimmed by 9 bases and V by 5 bases; bases with no gene match: 10. CDR1 is SGHNT and CDR2 is YENEEA in the germline V gene. CDR3 length: 13 amino acids. CDR3 amino acids: CASSNTGTAAQYF. DNA for the CDR3: TGTGCCAGCAGCAACACCGGGACAGCCGCGCAGTACTTC.

This clonotype has ten or more counts. The chain recombines TRBV19 with TRBJ2-1; D is unresolved. The CDR3 length is 15 residues. The germline gives CDR1 LNHDA, CDR2 SQIVND (reference sequence). V was cut by 2 bases and J by 0 bases, with 8 bases left in between. This CDR3 is CASSITAGSYNEQFF. The CDR3 DNA is TGTGCCAGTAGTATAACGGCTGGCTCCTACAATGAGCAGTTCTTC.

This clonotype was found many times. This chain joins TRBV30 and TRBJ2-5, with 10 bases that match TRBD2. Trimming at V came to 1 base and at J to 5 bases, leaving 13 bases not matched to a gene. Germline CDR1 GTSNPN, CDR2 SVGIG (reference sequence). The CDR3 has 17 amino acids. CDR3 sequence reads: CAWSAPPASGRFETQYF. The DNA for the CDR3 is TGTGCCTGGAGTGCCCCCCCCGCTAGCGGGAGATTTGAGACCCAGTACTTC.

Ten or more counts support this clonotype. V usage is TRBV28 and J usage is TRBJ1-4; possibly TRBD1 for D (6 bases). Germline CDR1 is MDHEN and CDR2 is SYDVKM. V was clipped by 2 bases and J by 7 bases, with 14 bases between them. The CDR3 runs to 15 residues. This chain's CDR3 is CASSLQQGGSEKLFF. The CDR3 coding sequence is TGTGCCAGCAGTTTACAACAGGGAGGATCTGAAAAACTGTTTTTT.

In this sample, this clonotype turned up a few times. The junction differs from germline at one of its ends, possibly a read error. The chain joins TRBV12-3 or TRBV12-4 to TRBJ2-7, with D unresolved. This CDR3 contains 14 residues. CDR3: CASSSRGYSYKQYF. CDR3 DNA sequence: TGTGCCAGCAGTTCTCGCGGTTACTCCTACAAGCAGTACTTC.

As regards this clonotype: At one boundary the junction diverges from the germline segment, which might be a read error. V and J are TRBV5-1 and TRBJ2-1; D possibly matches TRBD1 or TRBD2 (5 bases each). The CDR3 runs 15 residues. Germline assignment: CDR1 SGHRS and CDR2 YFSETQ. CDR3: CARSLDGTTCNEQFF. The CDR3 DNA is TGCGCCAGAAGCTTGGATGGGACGACCTGCAATGAGCAGTTCTTC.

This clonotype was counted once. Just one base apart from a much larger clone, this may be a read error. CDR3: CSVLGLHSTDTQYF. Written as DNA, the CDR3 is TGCAGTGTTCTGGGACTCCATTCCACAGATACGCAGTATTTT. The J gene is TRBJ2-3, the V gene TRBV20-1, with D possibly matching TRBD2 (6 bases). V shed 7 bases and J shed 2 bases, with 16 bases lying between them. The CDR3 consists of 14 residues. Per the germline V gene, CDR1 is DFQATT and CDR2 is SNEGSKA (reference sequence).

A note on this clonotype: This CDR3 fails to terminate in the conserved phenylalanine or tryptophan, so it likely reflects a read error. This chain connects TRBV7-3 to TRBJ2-3; 11 bases agree with TRBD2. Looked up from germline, CDR1 is SGHTA and CDR2 is FQGTGA. This CDR3 is 16 amino acids long. The junction had 6 bases not matched to a gene; V was cut back by 5 bases and J by 2 bases. In DNA form, the CDR3 reads TGTGCCAGCAGCGTGACTAGCGGGGCGATCACAGATACGCAGTATCTT. Its translation is CASSVTSGAITDTQYL.